This T cell receptor (beta chain) was recovered during a study of T cells after yellow fever vaccination. TCRdb re-derived calls from the 5' RACE reads in MiXCR, one entry per CDR3 protein. The sample includes under 550,000 distinct CDR3 sequences, 20% to 25% of them seen just once. CDR3 size: 14 residues. Trimming left V 5 bases short and J 8 bases short, with 18 bases between. Sample: PBMCs, taken around 3 weeks after the first yellow fever vaccination. V and J are TRBV12-3 or TRBV12-4 and TRBJ1-2, with D unresolved. This TCR came from a man younger than 30 who received the YFV17D yellow fever vaccine. CDR3 protein: CASSPDGFVGGYTF. The CDR3 DNA sequence: TGTGCCAGCAGTCCCGACGGTTTCGTGGGGGGCTACACCTTC.